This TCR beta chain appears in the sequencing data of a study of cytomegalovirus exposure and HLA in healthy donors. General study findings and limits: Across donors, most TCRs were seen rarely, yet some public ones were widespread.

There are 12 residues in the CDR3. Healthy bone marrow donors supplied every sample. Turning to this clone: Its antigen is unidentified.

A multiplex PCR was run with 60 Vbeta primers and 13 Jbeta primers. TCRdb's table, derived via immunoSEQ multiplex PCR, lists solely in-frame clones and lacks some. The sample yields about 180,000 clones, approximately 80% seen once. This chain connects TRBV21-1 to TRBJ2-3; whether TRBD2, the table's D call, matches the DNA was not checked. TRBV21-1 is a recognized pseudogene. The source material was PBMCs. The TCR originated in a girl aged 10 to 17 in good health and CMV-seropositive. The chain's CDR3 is CASGGGTDTQYF. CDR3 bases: TGTGCCAGCGGGGGGGGCACAGATACGCAGTATTTT.